This T cell receptor (beta chain) was sequenced during a study of blood T cells in healthy people across ages. A J-beta primer mix and a sample-barcoded 5' primer were used in a second PCR of roughly 6 to 12 cycles. Each cDNA molecule carried a tag from a template-switch adaptor that contained 12 random nucleotides. TCRdb redid the calling of the 5' RACE reads with MiXCR, one entry per CDR3 protein. The sample records 1.5 million or so distinct CDR3 sequences, 35% to 45% being singletons. The source of this sequence is a woman between 18 and 30 years old in good health. The material sequenced was blood.

The DNA for the CDR3 is TGCAGTGCCAGTATTCAACCGAAGGGTAACAATGAGCAGTTCTTC. Residues: CSASIQPKGNNEQFF. V is TRBV20-1 and J is TRBJ2-1; D not certain. With 6 bases removed from V and 5 bases from J, the gap between germline ends came to 20 bases. The CDR3 loop spans 15 amino acids. The germline gives CDR1 DFQATT, CDR2 SNEGSKA (reference sequence).